This TCR beta chain derives from a study of glioma-infiltrating T cells. Amplification of TCR alpha and beta CDR3 regions from RNA used iRepertoire nested multiplex PCR. TCRdb itself ran the multiplex PCR reads through MiXCR, one entry per CDR3 protein. The sample has about 180,000 distinct CDR3 sequences; more than 35% are singletons. The CDR3 length is 16 residues. CDR1 KGHDR and CDR2 SFDVKD come from the germline V gene. The count of this clonotype is one. Relative to the germline gene, one junction end is altered; a read error may explain this. V usage is TRBV24-1 and J usage is TRBJ2-3; 9 bases map to TRBD2. The sequencing sample was made of glioma tissue, nonneoplastic brain tissue, or PBMCs (not recorded which). The TCR comes from a human donor with low-grade glioma or glioblastoma, undergoing nonglioma brain surgery, or in good health (not recorded which). DNA for the CDR3: TGTGCCACCACTGATTCGACTAGCGGAAACACAGATACGCAGTATTTT. This translates into CATTDSTSGNTDTQYF.